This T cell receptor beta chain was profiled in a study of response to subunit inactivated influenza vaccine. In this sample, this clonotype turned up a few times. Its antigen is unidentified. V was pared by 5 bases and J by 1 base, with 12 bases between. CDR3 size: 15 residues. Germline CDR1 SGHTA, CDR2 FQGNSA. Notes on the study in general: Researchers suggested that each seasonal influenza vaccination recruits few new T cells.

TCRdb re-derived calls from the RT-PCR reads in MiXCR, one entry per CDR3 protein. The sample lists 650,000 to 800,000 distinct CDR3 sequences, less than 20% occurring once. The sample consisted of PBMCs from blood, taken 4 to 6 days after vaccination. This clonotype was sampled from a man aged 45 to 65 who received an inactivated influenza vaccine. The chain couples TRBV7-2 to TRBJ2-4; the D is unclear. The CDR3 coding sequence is TGTGCCAGCAGCACCTTCAGCCACGCCAAAAACATTCAGTACTTC. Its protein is CASSTFSHAKNIQYF.